Listed below are T cell receptor beta chains from one sample, sequenced in a study of cytomegalovirus exposure and HLA in healthy donors. Only in-frame clones appear in the TCRdb table, and some are missing; sequencing was by immunoSEQ multiplex PCR. The sample lists about 180,000 clones, around 80% seen once, with under 1.5% in the top ten. The sequenced material came from PBMCs. The receptors come from a girl aged 2-10 years in good health and CMV-seropositive. Each CDR3 is given with its conserved first and last residue. Fields, in order: J gene, V gene, D gene, clone size, CDR3 DNA, CDR3 protein. The D gene is left open where the match is weak. Part of the rows lack a size; the others show once, few, many or a class for expanded clones.

TRBJ2-3,TRBV5-1,.,.,TGCGCCAGCAGCCCGGGACAAACAGATACGCAGTATTTT,CASSPGQTDTQYF
TRBJ1-4,TRBV15,.,.,TGTGCCACCAGCAGAGTAAACTATGCAACTAATGAAAAACTGTTTTTT,CATSRVNYATNEKLFF
TRBJ1-1,TRBV20-1,.,.,TGCAGTGCTAGTCGGGGCACTGAAGCTTTCTTT,CSASRGTEAFF
TRBJ1-5,TRBV30,TRBD1,.,TGTGCCTGGAGTGTGCGCCGGGACAGGGGAGCGCCCCAGCATTTT,CAWSVRRDRGAPQHF
TRBJ2-3,TRBV29-1,.,.,TGCAGCGGACTGAAAAGGGAGAGCACAGATACGCAGTATTTT,CSGLKRESTDTQYF
TRBJ1-1,TRBV6-5,TRBD1,.,TGTGCCAGCAGTTACTGGACAGGGGCGAGGCACACTGAAGCTTTCTTT,CASSYWTGARHTEAFF
TRBJ1-2,TRBV29-1,TRBD1,.,TGCAGCGTTGATGGCACAGGGGGGGACTATGGCTACACCTTC,CSVDGTGGDYGYTF
TRBJ1-4,TRBV5-1,.,.,TGCGCCAGCAGCTTGTCAGTTTATAATGAAAAACTGTTTTTT,CASSLSVYNEKLFF
TRBJ1-1,TRBV7-3,.,.,TGTGCCAGCAGTCAACAGGAAAACACTGAAGCTTTCTTT,CASSQQENTEAFF
TRBJ1-1,TRBV5-1,.,.,TGCGCCAGCAGCCCGGCCAGGGGACCCTCCACTGAAGCTTTCTTT,CASSPARGPSTEAFF
TRBJ1-5,TRBV27,.,.,TGTGCCAGCAGTTTATCGAACTATCAGCCCCAGCATTTT,CASSLSNYQPQHF
TRBJ1-2,TRBV27,TRBD1,.,TGTGCCAGCAGTTTTGACAGGGCGTATGGCTACACCTTC,CASSFDRAYGYTF
TRBJ2-7,TRBV30,.,few,TGTGCCTGGAGTGCGGGGTCCCTCTACGAGCAGTACTTC,CAWSAGSLYEQYF
TRBJ2-7,TRBV5-8,.,.,TGTGCCAGCCGTACCCTAGGGGCTGACGAGCAGTACTTC,CASRTLGADEQYF
TRBJ2-7,TRBV6-6,TRBD1,.,TGTGCCAGCAGTCCCGGGACAGGGGCGAGCTCCTACGAGCAGTACTTC,CASSPGTGASSYEQYF
TRBJ2-2,TRBV7-3,TRBD2,.,TGTGCCAGCAGCTTAACGACTAGCGGGAGTGGGGAGCTGTTTTTT,CASSLTTSGSGELFF
TRBJ2-5,TRBV5-1,.,.,TGCGCCAGCCGGGACTCCCAAGAGACCCAGTACTTC,CASRDSQETQYF
TRBJ1-2,TRBV5-6,.,.,TGTGCCAGCAGCTCAGGGAACTATGGCTACACCTTC,CASSSGNYGYTF
TRBJ1-2,TRBV6-1,.,.,TGTGCCACCTCAGGAGGCTACACCTTC,CATSGGYTF
TRBJ2-1,TRBV7-6,.,.,TGTGCCAGCAGCCTATGGACAGAATACAATGAGCAGTTCTTC,CASSLWTEYNEQFF
TRBJ1-4,TRBV28,.,.,TGTGCCAGCAGTACCTCTGGCGACACCATTAATGAAAAACTGTTTTTT,CASSTSGDTINEKLFF
TRBJ1-1,TRBV5-1,.,.,TGCGCCAGCAGCGCGGGTATTGAAGCTTTCTTT,CASSAGIEAFF
TRBJ2-3,TRBV11-2,.,.,TGTGCCAGCAGCTTAATCGTGGATACGCAGTATTTT,CASSLIVDTQYF
TRBJ2-1,TRBV7-2,TRBD2,once,TGTGCCAGCAGCTTAGGACTAGCGGTCCCCTACAATGAGCAGTTCTTC,CASSLGLAVPYNEQFF
TRBJ1-4,TRBV6-5,.,.,TGTGCCAGCAGTTACTCACAGACGGTTAATGAAAAACTGTTTTTT,CASSYSQTVNEKLFF
TRBJ2-7,TRBV28,.,.,TGTGCCAGCAGCCCGGGACTGTCCTACGAGCAGTACTTC,CASSPGLSYEQYF
TRBJ2-7,TRBV30,.,.,TGTGCCTCCTCGACAGGATCCCCCTACGAGCAGTACTTC,CASSTGSPYEQYF
TRBJ2-2,TRBV29-1,.,once,TGCAGCGTTGAGCAGATGGCCGGGGAGCTGTTTTTT,CSVEQMAGELFF
TRBJ1-2,TRBV6-1,.,.,TGTGCCAGCAGTATCGACTACGAGGAGGGCTACCCCTTC,CASSIDYEEGYPF
TRBJ2-7,TRBV28,TRBD2,few,TGTGCCAGCACCATCGGACTAGCGGAAAGTCAGCAGTACTTC,CASTIGLAESQQYF
TRBJ1-2,TRBV2,.,.,TGTGCCGGAGGGGGGGCAGACTATGGCTACACCTTC,CAGGGADYGYTF
TRBJ1-2,TRBV6-6,.,.,TGTGCCAGCAGTTACTCGGGAGGAGGCTACACCTTC,CASSYSGGGYTF
TRBJ2-1,TRBV25-1,.,.,TGTGCCAGCAGTGAATTCGGCGACAGTACCTACAATGAGCAGTTCTTC,CASSEFGDSTYNEQFF
TRBJ2-1,TRBV6-4,.,.,TGTGCCAGCAGTGACGCTCCGTGGAGCTCCTACAATGAGCAGTTCTTC,CASSDAPWSSYNEQFF
TRBJ1-1,TRBV6-5,.,.,TGTGCCAGCAGTTACCGTCAATCCGGAGGGACTGAAGCTTTCTTT,CASSYRQSGGTEAFF
TRBJ1-1,TRBV2,.,few,TGTGCCAGCAGATCGGGGGGGACTAACACTGAAGCTTTCTTT,CASRSGGTNTEAFF
TRBJ2-7,TRBV19,.,.,TGTGCCAGTAGTATCCGGACAGCAAGATCCTACGAGCAGTACTTC,CASSIRTARSYEQYF
TRBJ1-2,TRBV9,.,once,TGTGCCAGCAGCGTTCGGGAGTATGGCTACACCTTC,CASSVREYGYTF
TRBJ1-1,TRBV30,TRBD1,.,TGTGCCTGGAGTTTGGACAGGGGGATTTTTCGCACTGAAGCTTTCTTT,CAWSLDRGIFRTEAFF
TRBJ1-4,TRBV19,.,once,TGTGCCAGCCGGACTACTTTTGCAACTAATGAAAAACTGTTTTTT,CASRTTFATNEKLFF
TRBJ2-2,TRBV30,TRBD2,.,TGTGCCTGGAGTGTACGAAATAGCGGGAGGACCGGGGAGCTGTTTTTT,CAWSVRNSGRTGELFF
TRBJ2-1,TRBV5-1,TRBD2,.,TGCGCCAGCAGCCTTAGCGGGGGGGCTTGGAATGAGCAGTTCTTC,CASSLSGGAWNEQFF
TRBJ1-2,TRBV18,TRBD1,once,TGTGCCAGCTCAACTTATACAGGGGACCCCTATGGCTACACCTTC,CASSTYTGDPYGYTF
TRBJ2-7,TRBV7-9,TRBD1,.,TGTGCCAGCAGCACTTCGGACAGGGTGAGCTACGAGCAGTACTTC,CASSTSDRVSYEQYF
TRBJ2-7,TRBV6-1,TRBD2,.,TGTGCCAGTCAAAGACTAGCGGTGACCTACGAGCAGTACTTC,CASQRLAVTYEQYF
TRBJ1-2,TRBV28,.,.,TGTGCCAGCAGGGGGGGGGCTAACTATGGCTACACCTTC,CASRGGANYGYTF
TRBJ1-1,TRBV10-3,.,.,TGTGCCATCAGCCCCTCTAAAATGGGCCACCACACTGAAGCTTTCTTT,CAISPSKMGHHTEAFF